This T cell receptor (beta chain) was identified during a study of blood T cells in healthy people across ages. Study outcomes and limitations: Fewer expanded clones and more diversity marked long-lived versus aged donors. As age increased, TCR beta diversity per million T cells fell in a roughly linear fashion.

Worth noting for this clonotype: Its antigen is still unknown.

A second PCR of roughly 7 to 11 cycles used a sample-barcoded 5' primer and a J-beta primer mix. Every single cDNA molecule received a tag from a template-switch adaptor with 12 random nucleotides. One entry per CDR3 protein results from TCRdb running MiXCR on the 5' RACE reads. Here the sample spans 550,000 to 800,000 distinct CDR3 sequences, around 21% being singletons. No fewer than 6 million PBMCs went into each sample. CDR1 and CDR2 from the germline V gene are MNHEY and SMNVEV (reference sequence). The CDR3 is made up of 15 amino acids. Trimming removed 10 bases from V and 0 bases from J, with 16 bases in between.

The source of this sequence is a man aged 65 to 85 in good health. The gene calls are TRBV27 and TRBJ1-5, with D unclear. Sample: blood. The CDR3 here is CATAEGPHSNQPQHF. The DNA for the CDR3 is TGTGCCACCGCAGAGGGTCCCCATAGCAATCAGCCCCAGCATTTT.